Sequencing of this T cell receptor beta chain was carried out in a study of response to subunit inactivated influenza vaccine. Germline CDR1 reads MDHEN; CDR2 reads SYDVKM. The V gene end was trimmed by 2 bases and the J gene end by 2 bases; junction bases not matched to a gene: 3. The CDR3 length is 14 residues. Via MiXCR, TCRdb re-called the RT-PCR reads, giving one row per CDR3 protein. The sample consists of a few hundred thousand distinct CDR3 sequences, less than 15% of them appearing once. This clonotype came up a few times. Its antigen is as yet unknown. Study-wide results and caveats: Authors suggested seasonal influenza vaccinations each recruit few new T cells.

The rearrangement uses TRBV28 and TRBJ2-7; 7 bases match TRBD2. This clonotype was obtained from a man aged 50-59 years who received an inactivated influenza vaccine. Source: PBMCs from blood, taken 11 to 12 days after vaccination. CDR3 DNA: TGTGCCAGCAGTTTAAGCGGGGCCACCTACGAGCAGTACTTC. It translates to CASSLSGATYEQYF.